The rows below give T cell receptor beta chains drawn from one sample of a study of Graves' ophthalmopathy and Graves' hyperthyroidism. Each CDR3 protein gets one entry after TCRdb re-called the multiplex PCR reads with MiXCR. The sample has over a million distinct CDR3 sequences, about 35% seen once. The sequenced sample consisted of peripheral blood or thyroid tissue (not recorded which). The receptor set was obtained from an adult man with Graves' hyperthyroidism. Each CDR3 is given with its conserved first and last residue. D genes are given only for firm matches.

d_call j_call v_call cdr3_aa
- TRBJ2-7 TRBV29-1 CSVARAGRFYEQYF
- TRBJ1-5 TRBV19 CASSPGVLAQHF
- TRBJ2-2 TRBV20-1 CSARGRRGGGNTGELFF
- TRBJ2-5 TRBV12-3/TRBV12-4 CASSFETRFETQYF
- TRBJ1-2 TRBV4-1 CASSQAGVAGYTF
- TRBJ2-7 TRBV12-3/TRBV12-4 CASSYRDREQYF
- TRBJ2-2 TRBV29-1 CSVAGTPNTGELFF
- TRBJ2-2 TRBV5-6 CASSYDSTGELFF
- TRBJ2-5 TRBV15 CATSREGRHQETQYF
- TRBJ2-7 TRBV19 CASSNTGFYEQYF
TRBD1 TRBJ2-2 TRBV7-2 CASSWGQRTTGELFF
- TRBJ2-7 TRBV5-1 CASSGSGASTYEQYF
- TRBJ1-5 TRBV7-8 CASSLGGAGPTSNQPQHF
- TRBJ1-6 TRBV4-2 CASSLEGGYLPNSPLHF
- TRBJ2-5 TRBV7-8 CASSWGLETQYF
- TRBJ2-7 TRBV28 CASSLRTDPWGQYF
- TRBJ1-1 TRBV7-2 CASSAVSPRNTEAFF
- TRBJ1-2 TRBV5-6 CASSLGGHHNYGYTF
- TRBJ1-5 TRBV12-3/TRBV12-4 CASSLEKGLGNQPQHF
TRBD1 TRBJ2-7 TRBV10-2 CASSVDSGTGYEQYF
- TRBJ2-5 TRBV7-2 CASSLLGQETQYF
TRBD1 TRBJ2-5 TRBV29-1 CSVDGGQGASVTQYF
- TRBJ2-5 TRBV3-1 CASSQYPMLETQYF
TRBD1 TRBJ1-4 TRBV7-6 CASSSGQGPYEKLFF
TRBD1 TRBJ2-2 TRBV24-1 CATSDAGTGITGELFF
TRBD1 TRBJ1-4 TRBV7-9 CASSPHDRAGNEKLFF
- TRBJ2-5 TRBV29-1 CSVRGGQQETQYF
- TRBJ2-5 TRBV7-9 CASSLQGGGETQYF
- TRBJ1-1 TRBV6-5 CASSYSRGLGTEAFF
TRBD1 TRBJ1-1 TRBV7-6 CASSPGTADTEAFF
TRBD1 TRBJ1-1 TRBV29-1 CSVVTRGSNTEAFF
- TRBJ2-5 TRBV12-3/TRBV12-4 CATQLAEGETQYF
- TRBJ1-6 TRBV28 CASRPGVSSPLHF
- TRBJ1-2 TRBV19 CASSVDLNYGYTF
TRBD2 TRBJ2-7 TRBV2 CASKGVTSGTYEQYF
TRBD1 TRBJ1-6 TRBV7-3 CASSSGQNNSPLHF
TRBD1 TRBJ1-2 TRBV7-2 CASSPKGTGGGYTF
- TRBJ1-1 TRBV12-3/TRBV12-4 CASSSGPNTEAFF
- TRBJ1-2 TRBV29-1 CSVDTRDSGGMNGYTF
TRBD1 TRBJ1-1 TRBV2 CASSEEGQGWTEAFF
TRBD1 TRBJ2-2 TRBV7-9 CASSQSPGTGNTGELFF
- TRBJ1-1 TRBV30 CAWSVQSTDIWPWGLTEAFF
- TRBJ1-2 TRBV20-1 CSASQGRGEWGYTF
TRBD1 TRBJ1-4 TRBV6-2/TRBV6-3 CASSYLPSLTGGAEKLFF
TRBD1 TRBJ1-1 TRBV15 CATSRLSTGGADTEAFF
TRBD2 TRBJ2-6 TRBV29-1 CSIGTSGGSRSGANVLTF
- TRBJ2-7 TRBV7-2 CASSSGVVTYEQYF
TRBD1 TRBJ1-1 TRBV9 CASSVGTGDTEAFF
TRBD1 TRBJ2-7 TRBV20-1 CSDSGTGLNEQYF
- TRBJ2-5 TRBV12-3/TRBV12-4 CASSLSGGLGTQYF
- TRBJ2-2 TRBV7-2 CASTLGAGVSGELFF
- TRBJ2-5 TRBV6-6 CAIKATENQYF
- TRBJ1-3 TRBV7-2 CASSLETGSKRF
- TRBJ1-5 TRBV11-2 CASSLERETQHF
- TRBJ2-2 TRBV25-1 CASSDPTGTGELFF
- TRBJ1-4 TRBV12-3/TRBV12-4 CASSFDGEGEKLFF
- TRBJ1-1 TRBV15 CATSRIISGAEAFF